The rows below give T cell receptor beta chains drawn from one sample of a study of control samples from healthy donors and cancer patients. The data were produced by immunoSEQ multiplex PCR, yet TCRdb's version contains in-frame clones alone and is incomplete. Seen here are 180,000 or so clones, roughly 95% observed once, and the top ten hold over 3.5%. Material: blood. The receptors stem from a woman aged 55-75 years in good health. The CDR3 runs from the conserved cysteine through the conserved F or W. Fields, in order: D gene, clone size, J gene, V gene, CDR3 protein, CDR3 DNA. A D gene is named only where the DNA matches it firmly. Size tells how often a clone was seen (once, few, many) or the class of an expanded clone, and some rows leave it out.

D gene: .
clone size: .
J gene: TRBJ1-4
V gene: TRBV5-1
CDR3 protein: CASRPQGSNEKLFF
CDR3 DNA: TGCGCCAGCAGACCACAGGGATCTAATGAAAAACTGTTTTTT

D gene: .
clone size: .
J gene: TRBJ2-2
V gene: TRBV7-9
CDR3 protein: CASSKASNTGELFF
CDR3 DNA: TGTGCCAGCAGCAAAGCGTCGAACACCGGGGAGCTGTTTTTT

D gene: .
clone size: .
J gene: TRBJ1-5
V gene: TRBV5-1
CDR3 protein: CASSWDGLGDQPQHF
CDR3 DNA: TGCGCCAGCAGCTGGGACGGGTTGGGGGATCAGCCCCAGCATTTT

D gene: TRBD1
clone size: .
J gene: TRBJ1-1
V gene: TRBV19
CDR3 protein: CASTFRDRGRFTEAFF
CDR3 DNA: TGTGCCAGTACCTTCCGGGACAGGGGGCGCTTTACTGAAGCTTTCTTT

D gene: .
clone size: .
J gene: TRBJ1-4
V gene: TRBV18
CDR3 protein: CASSPQQTNEKLFF
CDR3 DNA: TGTGCCAGCTCACCTCAGCAAACTAATGAAAAACTGTTTTTT

D gene: .
clone size: .
J gene: TRBJ1-2
V gene: TRBV5-6
CDR3 protein: CASSLGSTGGGYTF
CDR3 DNA: TGTGCCAGCAGCTTGGGGTCCACGGGGGGTGGCTACACCTTC

D gene: .
clone size: .
J gene: TRBJ1-1
V gene: TRBV6-5
CDR3 protein: CASSYSPPHGAEAFF
CDR3 DNA: TGTGCCAGCAGTTACTCGCCCCCTCATGGGGCTGAAGCTTTCTTT

D gene: TRBD2
clone size: .
J gene: TRBJ2-1
V gene: TRBV5-1
CDR3 protein: CASSSERGLSYNEQFF
CDR3 DNA: TGCGCCAGCAGCTCCGAGCGGGGGCTATCCTACAATGAGCAGTTCTTC

D gene: TRBD2
clone size: .
J gene: TRBJ2-5
V gene: TRBV3-1/TRBV3-2
CDR3 protein: CASSQLAGAQETQYF
CDR3 DNA: TGTGCCAGCAGCCAACTAGCGGGGGCCCAAGAGACCCAGTACTTC

D gene: TRBD2
clone size: .
J gene: TRBJ2-7
V gene: TRBV4-3
CDR3 protein: CASSQGLAREQYF
CDR3 DNA: TGCGCCAGCAGCCAGGGACTAGCGAGGGAGCAGTACTTC

D gene: .
clone size: .
J gene: TRBJ1-2
V gene: TRBV6-1
CDR3 protein: CASSEAPLNGRVGRNGYTF
CDR3 DNA: TGTGCCAGCAGTGAAGCGCCTCTAAATGGCAGGGTTGGTCGTAATGGCTACACCTTC

D gene: .
clone size: .
J gene: TRBJ2-7
V gene: TRBV12-3/TRBV12-4
CDR3 protein: CASSFVRGYEQYF
CDR3 DNA: TGTGCCAGCAGTTTCGTAAGGGGGTACGAGCAGTACTTC

D gene: TRBD2
clone size: .
J gene: TRBJ2-5
V gene: TRBV18
CDR3 protein: CASSPGRGGVTQYF
CDR3 DNA: TGTGCCAGCTCACCCGGCCGGGGGGGAGTGACCCAGTACTTC

D gene: TRBD1
clone size: .
J gene: TRBJ1-5
V gene: TRBV19
CDR3 protein: CASSIGDRGYGNQPQHF
CDR3 DNA: TGTGCCAGTAGTATAGGGGACAGGGGCTATGGCAATCAGCCCCAGCATTTT

D gene: .
clone size: .
J gene: TRBJ2-2
V gene: TRBV30
CDR3 protein: CAWSVWASTGELFF
CDR3 DNA: TGTGCCTGGAGTGTTTGGGCTTCCACCGGGGAGCTGTTTTTT

D gene: .
clone size: .
J gene: TRBJ1-1
V gene: TRBV18
CDR3 protein: CASSLQGRGMNTEAFF
CDR3 DNA: TGTGCCAGCTCACTTCAGGGGCGGGGCATGAACACTGAAGCTTTCTTT

D gene: TRBD1
clone size: .
J gene: TRBJ1-4
V gene: TRBV10-3
CDR3 protein: CAIQGDRKEKLFF
CDR3 DNA: TGTGCCATCCAGGGGGACCGAAAGGAAAAACTGTTTTTT

D gene: .
clone size: .
J gene: TRBJ2-3
V gene: TRBV9
CDR3 protein: CASSVGSLRDGGDTQYF
CDR3 DNA: TGTGCCAGCAGCGTAGGGAGTCTGAGGGACGGTGGGGATACGCAGTATTTT

D gene: .
clone size: .
J gene: TRBJ1-3
V gene: TRBV6-5
CDR3 protein: CASSHRSSSGNTIYF
CDR3 DNA: TGTGCCAGCAGCCACAGGAGTAGCTCTGGAAACACCATATATTTT

D gene: .
clone size: .
J gene: TRBJ1-4
V gene: TRBV19
CDR3 protein: CASTSVTATNEKLFF
CDR3 DNA: TGTGCCAGTACTTCCGTGACAGCAACTAATGAAAAACTGTTTTTT

D gene: TRBD1
clone size: .
J gene: TRBJ1-2
V gene: TRBV18
CDR3 protein: CASSPTGGPLYGYTF
CDR3 DNA: TGTGCCAGCTCACCGACAGGGGGACCTCTCTATGGCTACACCTTC

D gene: .
clone size: .
J gene: TRBJ1-1
V gene: TRBV18
CDR3 protein: CASSLGAIMNTEAFF
CDR3 DNA: TGTGCCAGCTCACTAGGGGCGATAATGAACACTGAAGCTTTCTTT

D gene: .
clone size: .
J gene: TRBJ2-1
V gene: TRBV30
CDR3 protein: CAWSGPYNEQFF
CDR3 DNA: TGTGCCTGGAGTGGCCCATACAATGAGCAGTTCTTC

D gene: TRBD1
clone size: .
J gene: TRBJ1-5
V gene: TRBV7-2
CDR3 protein: CASSVPGGINQPQHF
CDR3 DNA: TGTGCCAGCAGCGTGCCAGGGGGCATTAATCAGCCCCAGCATTTT

D gene: TRBD2
clone size: .
J gene: TRBJ2-5
V gene: TRBV4-3
CDR3 protein: CASSQLAGGGETQYF
CDR3 DNA: TGCGCCAGCAGCCAATTAGCGGGGGGGGGAGAGACCCAGTACTTC

D gene: .
clone size: .
J gene: TRBJ1-4
V gene: TRBV10-3
CDR3 protein: CAISEGGMGEKLFF
CDR3 DNA: TGTGCCATCAGTGAAGGGGGAATGGGTGAAAAACTGTTTTTT

D gene: .
clone size: .
J gene: TRBJ1-4
V gene: TRBV21-1
CDR3 protein: CASILLPSGRLDEKLFF
CDR3 DNA: TGTGCCAGCATCTTACTTCCATCGGGCCGCCTCGATGAAAAACTGTTTTTT

D gene: .
clone size: .
J gene: TRBJ1-2
V gene: TRBV9
CDR3 protein: CASSVGTVDGYTF
CDR3 DNA: TGTGCCAGCAGCGTAGGAACGGTGGATGGCTACACCTTC

D gene: .
clone size: .
J gene: TRBJ2-5
V gene: TRBV11-2
CDR3 protein: CASSLGIEETQYF
CDR3 DNA: TGTGCCAGCAGTCTAGGGATCGAAGAGACCCAGTACTTC

D gene: TRBD1
clone size: .
J gene: TRBJ2-5
V gene: TRBV6-2/TRBV6-3
CDR3 protein: CASSMGTGGLQETQYF
CDR3 DNA: TGTGCCAGCAGTATGGGGACAGGAGGCCTCCAAGAGACCCAGTACTTC

D gene: TRBD1
clone size: .
J gene: TRBJ1-3
V gene: TRBV5-1
CDR3 protein: CASSFRTGPFSGNTIYF
CDR3 DNA: TGCGCCAGCAGCTTTAGGACAGGACCCTTCTCTGGAAACACCATATATTTT

D gene: .
clone size: .
J gene: TRBJ2-5
V gene: TRBV18
CDR3 protein: CASSPQKQETQYF
CDR3 DNA: TGTGCCAGCTCACCACAGAAACAAGAGACCCAGTACTTC

D gene: TRBD1
clone size: .
J gene: TRBJ1-1
V gene: TRBV5-1
CDR3 protein: CPRSRQGGGTEAFF
CDR3 DNA: TGCCCCCGCAGCCGCCAGGGGGGGGGTACTGAAGCTTTCTTT

D gene: .
clone size: .
J gene: TRBJ2-3
V gene: TRBV3-1/TRBV3-2
CDR3 protein: CASSQGAPTTDTQYF
CDR3 DNA: TGTGCCAGCAGCCAGGGGGCCCCCACCACAGATACGCAGTATTTT

D gene: .
clone size: once
J gene: TRBJ2-7
V gene: TRBV19
CDR3 protein: CASSIGVGGDYEQYF
CDR3 DNA: TGTGCCAGTAGTATCGGGGTAGGTGGGGACTACGAGCAGTACTTC

D gene: TRBD2
clone size: .
J gene: TRBJ2-7
V gene: TRBV3-1/TRBV3-2
CDR3 protein: CASSLTSGGNEQYF
CDR3 DNA: TGTGCCAGCAGCCTAACTAGCGGGGGAAACGAGCAGTACTTC

D gene: TRBD1
clone size: .
J gene: TRBJ1-1
V gene: TRBV10-1
CDR3 protein: CASLDRGHSMNTEAFF
CDR3 DNA: TGCGCCAGCCTGGACAGGGGACACTCTATGAACACTGAAGCTTTCTTT

D gene: .
clone size: .
J gene: TRBJ2-7
V gene: TRBV3-1/TRBV3-2
CDR3 protein: CASSLSGEQYF
CDR3 DNA: TGTGCCAGCAGCCTTAGCGGTGAGCAGTACTTC

D gene: TRBD1
clone size: .
J gene: TRBJ2-1
V gene: TRBV24-1
CDR3 protein: CATSDSDRALNEQFF
CDR3 DNA: TGTGCCACCAGTGACTCGGACAGGGCCCTAAATGAGCAGTTCTTC

D gene: .
clone size: .
J gene: TRBJ2-7
V gene: TRBV5-5
CDR3 protein: CASMLFDRTYEQYF
CDR3 DNA: TGTGCCAGCATGCTTTTCGACAGGACCTACGAGCAGTACTTC